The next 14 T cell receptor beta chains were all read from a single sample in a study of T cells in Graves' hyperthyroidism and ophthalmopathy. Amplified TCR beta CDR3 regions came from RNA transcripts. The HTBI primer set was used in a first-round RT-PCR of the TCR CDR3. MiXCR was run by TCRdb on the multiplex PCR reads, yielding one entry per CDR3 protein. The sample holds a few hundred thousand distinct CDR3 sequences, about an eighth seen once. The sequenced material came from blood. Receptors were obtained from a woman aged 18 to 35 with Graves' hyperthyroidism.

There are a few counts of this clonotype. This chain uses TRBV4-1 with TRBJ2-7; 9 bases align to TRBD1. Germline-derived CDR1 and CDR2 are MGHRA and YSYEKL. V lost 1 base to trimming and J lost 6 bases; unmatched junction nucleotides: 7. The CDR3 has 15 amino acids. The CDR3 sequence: CASSQAVQGAGEQYF. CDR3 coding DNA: TGCGCCAGCAGCCAAGCTGTACAGGGGGCGGGCGAGCAGTACTTC.

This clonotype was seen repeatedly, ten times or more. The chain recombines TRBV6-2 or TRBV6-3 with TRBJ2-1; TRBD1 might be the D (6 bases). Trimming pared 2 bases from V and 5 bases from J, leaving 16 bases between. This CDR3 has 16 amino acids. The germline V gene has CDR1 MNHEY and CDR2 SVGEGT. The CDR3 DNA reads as TGTGCCAGCAGTTACCGTCCCAGGGGCGTCCACAATGAGCAGTTCTTC. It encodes CASSYRPRGVHNEQFF.

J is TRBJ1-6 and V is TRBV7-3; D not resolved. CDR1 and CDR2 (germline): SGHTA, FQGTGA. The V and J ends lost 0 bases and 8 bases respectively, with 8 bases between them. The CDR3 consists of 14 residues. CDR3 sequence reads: CASSLTGLDSPLHF. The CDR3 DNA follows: TGTGCCAGCAGCTTAACAGGGTTGGATTCACCCCTCCACTTT.

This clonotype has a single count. The CDR3 DNA is TGTGCCAGCAGCGGCGGACAGGGTTACAATGAGCAGTTCTTC. Amino acid sequence: CASSGGQGYNEQFF. The rearrangement joins TRBV12-3 or TRBV12-4 to TRBJ2-1; TRBD1 matches 8 bases. The junction had 5 bases not matched to a gene; V was cut back by 6 bases and J by 4 bases. The CDR3 is made up of 14 amino acids.

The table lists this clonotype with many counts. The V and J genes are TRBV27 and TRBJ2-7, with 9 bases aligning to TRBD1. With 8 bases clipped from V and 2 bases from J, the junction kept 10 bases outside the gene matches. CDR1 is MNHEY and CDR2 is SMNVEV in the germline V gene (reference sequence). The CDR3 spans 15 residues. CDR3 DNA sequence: TGTGCCAGCCAAAAGGGGGGGACAGGGCCCTACGAGCAGTACTTC. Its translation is CASQKGGTGPYEQYF.

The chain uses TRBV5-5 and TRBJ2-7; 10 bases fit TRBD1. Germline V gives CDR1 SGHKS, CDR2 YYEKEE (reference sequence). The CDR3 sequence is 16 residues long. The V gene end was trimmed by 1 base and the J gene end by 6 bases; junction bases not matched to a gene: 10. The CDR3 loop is CASSLLGHRDRGEQYF. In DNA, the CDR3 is TGTGCCAGCAGCTTGTTGGGTCACCGGGACAGGGGCGAGCAGTACTTC.

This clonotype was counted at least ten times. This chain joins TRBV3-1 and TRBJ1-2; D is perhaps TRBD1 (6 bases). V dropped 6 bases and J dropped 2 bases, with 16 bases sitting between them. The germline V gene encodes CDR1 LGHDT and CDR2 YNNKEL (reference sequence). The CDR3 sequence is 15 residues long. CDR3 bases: TGTGCCAGCAGGGAGACGACAGGACTAAACTATGGCTACACCTTC. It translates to CASRETTGLNYGYTF.

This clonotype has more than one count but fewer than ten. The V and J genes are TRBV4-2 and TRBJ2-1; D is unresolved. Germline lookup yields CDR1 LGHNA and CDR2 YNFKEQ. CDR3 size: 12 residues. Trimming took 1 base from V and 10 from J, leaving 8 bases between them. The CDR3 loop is CASSQALSEQFF. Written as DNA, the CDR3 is TGTGCCAGCAGCCAAGCGTTGAGCGAGCAGTTCTTC.

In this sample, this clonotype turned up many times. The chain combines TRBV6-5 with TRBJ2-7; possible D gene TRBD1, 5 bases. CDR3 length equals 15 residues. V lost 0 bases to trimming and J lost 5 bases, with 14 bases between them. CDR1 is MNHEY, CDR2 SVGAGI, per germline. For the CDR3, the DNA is TGTGCCAGCAGTTACTCGAGCTCAGGGCGAAACGAGCAGTACTTC. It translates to CASSYSSSGRNEQYF.

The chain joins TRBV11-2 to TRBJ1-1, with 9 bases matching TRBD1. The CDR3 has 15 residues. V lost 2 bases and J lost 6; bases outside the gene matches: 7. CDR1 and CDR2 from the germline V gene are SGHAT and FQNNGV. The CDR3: CASSLLTGGGAEAFF. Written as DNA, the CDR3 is TGTGCCAGCAGCTTACTTACAGGGGGCGGCGCTGAAGCTTTCTTT. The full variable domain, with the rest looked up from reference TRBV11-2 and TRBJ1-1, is EAGVAQSPRYKIIEKRQSVAFWCNPISGHATLYWYQQILGQGPKLLIQFQNNGVVDDSQLPKDRFSAERLKGVDSTLKIQPAKLEDSAVYLCASSLLTGGGAEAFFGQGTRLTVV.

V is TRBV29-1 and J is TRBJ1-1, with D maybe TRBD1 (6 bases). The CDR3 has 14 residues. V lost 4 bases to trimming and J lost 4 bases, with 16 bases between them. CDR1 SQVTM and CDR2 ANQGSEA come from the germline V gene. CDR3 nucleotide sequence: TGCAGCGTTGGCAATCGACAGGCCCTCACTGAAGCTTTCTTT. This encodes CSVGNRQALTEAFF.

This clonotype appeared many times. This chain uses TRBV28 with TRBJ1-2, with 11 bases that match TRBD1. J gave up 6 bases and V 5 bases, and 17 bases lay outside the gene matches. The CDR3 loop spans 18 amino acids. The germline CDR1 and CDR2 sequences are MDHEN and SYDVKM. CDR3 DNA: TGTGCCAGCAGTCGGTTACACCTACTGGGACAGGGGGTGAATGGCTACACCTTC. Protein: CASSRLHLLGQGVNGYTF.

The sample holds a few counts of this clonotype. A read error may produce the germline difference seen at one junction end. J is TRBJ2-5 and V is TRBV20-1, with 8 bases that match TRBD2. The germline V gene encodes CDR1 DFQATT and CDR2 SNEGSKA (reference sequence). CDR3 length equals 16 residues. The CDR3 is CSDRVSSGPFQETQYF. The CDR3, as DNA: TGCAGTGATAGAGTCTCTAGCGGGCCTTTCCAAGAGACCCAGTACTTC.

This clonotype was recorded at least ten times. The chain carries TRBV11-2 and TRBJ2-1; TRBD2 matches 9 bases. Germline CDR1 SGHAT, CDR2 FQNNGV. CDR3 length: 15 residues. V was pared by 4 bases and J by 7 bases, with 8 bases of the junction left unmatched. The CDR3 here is CASSSYSGSANEQFF. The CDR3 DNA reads TGTGCCAGCAGCTCCTATAGCGGGAGTGCAAATGAGCAGTTCTTC.